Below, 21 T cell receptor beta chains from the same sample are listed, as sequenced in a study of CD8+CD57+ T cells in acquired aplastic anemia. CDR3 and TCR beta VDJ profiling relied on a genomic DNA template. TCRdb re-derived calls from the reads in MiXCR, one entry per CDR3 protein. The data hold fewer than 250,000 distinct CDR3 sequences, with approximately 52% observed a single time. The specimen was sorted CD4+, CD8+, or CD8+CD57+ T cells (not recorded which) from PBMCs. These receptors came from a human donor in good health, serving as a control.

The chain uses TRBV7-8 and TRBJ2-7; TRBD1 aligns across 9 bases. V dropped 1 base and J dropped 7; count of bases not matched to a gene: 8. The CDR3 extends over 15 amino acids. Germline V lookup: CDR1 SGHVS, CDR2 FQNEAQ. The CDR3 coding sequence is TGTGCCAGCAGCTTAGGGGGACAGGGTCAACGAGAGCAGTACTTC. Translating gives CASSLGGQGQREQYF.

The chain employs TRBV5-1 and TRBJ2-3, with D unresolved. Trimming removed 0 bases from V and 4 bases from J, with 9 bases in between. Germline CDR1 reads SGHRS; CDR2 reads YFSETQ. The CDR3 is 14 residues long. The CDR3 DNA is TGCGCCAGCAGCTTGGTCGTAGCCTCAGATACGCAGTATTTT. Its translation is CASSLVVASDTQYF. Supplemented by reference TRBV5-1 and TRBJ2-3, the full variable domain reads KAGVTQTPRYLIKTRGQQVTLSCSPISGHRSVSWYQQTPGQGLQFLFEYFSETQRNKGNFPGRFSGRQFSNSRSEMNVSTLELGDSALYLCASSLVVASDTQYFGPGTRLTVL.

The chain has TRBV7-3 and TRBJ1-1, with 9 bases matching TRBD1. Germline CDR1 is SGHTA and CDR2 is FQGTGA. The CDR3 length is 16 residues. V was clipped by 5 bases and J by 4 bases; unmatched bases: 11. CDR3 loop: CASSASSGTGSTEAFF. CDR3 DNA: TGTGCCAGCAGCGCCTCTTCCGGGACAGGGAGCACTGAAGCTTTCTTT.

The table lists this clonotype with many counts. This chain's CDR3 is CASSPGLSQYF. CDR3 DNA sequence: TGTGCCAGCAGCCCGGGACTATCGCAGTATTTT. This chain uses TRBV11-2 with TRBJ2-3, with 7 bases matching TRBD2. Germline V gives CDR1 SGHAT, CDR2 FQNNGV. With V trimmed by 5 bases and J by 10 bases, 3 bases remained unmatched. The CDR3 is made up of 11 amino acids. The whole variable domain, remainder taken from reference TRBV11-2 and TRBJ2-3, is EAGVAQSPRYKIIEKRQSVAFWCNPISGHATLYWYQQILGQGPKLLIQFQNNGVVDDSQLPKDRFSAERLKGVDSTLKIQPAKLEDSAVYLCASSPGLSQYFGPGTRLTVL.

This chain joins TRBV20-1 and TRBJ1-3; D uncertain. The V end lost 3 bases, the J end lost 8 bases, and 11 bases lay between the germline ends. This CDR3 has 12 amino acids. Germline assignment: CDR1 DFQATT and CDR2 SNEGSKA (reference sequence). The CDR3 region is CSASRELDTIYF. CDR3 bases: TGCAGTGCTAGCCGGGAGTTGGACACCATATATTTT.

CDR3 in amino acids: CASSLGGATNEQFF. The DNA for the CDR3 is TGTGCCAGCAGCTTAGGAGGGGCAACTAATGAGCAGTTCTTC. The chain is built from TRBV7-2 and TRBJ2-1; either TRBD1 or TRBD2 may supply D (5 bases each). The CDR3 sequence is 14 residues long. V was shortened by 1 base and J by 7 bases, with 11 bases between the two germline ends. Germline V gene data show CDR1 as SGHTA and CDR2 as FQGNSA. The entire variable domain, with the rest obtained from reference TRBV7-2 and TRBJ2-1, is as follows: GAGVSQSPSNKVTEKGKDVELRCDPISGHTALYWYRQSLGQGLEFLIYFQGNSAPDKSGLPSDRFSAERTGGSVSTLTIQRTQQEDSAVYLCASSLGGATNEQFFGPGTRLTVL.

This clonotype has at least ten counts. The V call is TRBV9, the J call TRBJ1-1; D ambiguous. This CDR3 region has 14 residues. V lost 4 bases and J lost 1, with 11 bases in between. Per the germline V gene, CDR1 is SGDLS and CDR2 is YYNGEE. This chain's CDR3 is CASSFSLENTEAFF. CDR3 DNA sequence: TGTGCCAGCAGCTTTTCCTTAGAGAACACTGAAGCTTTCTTT.

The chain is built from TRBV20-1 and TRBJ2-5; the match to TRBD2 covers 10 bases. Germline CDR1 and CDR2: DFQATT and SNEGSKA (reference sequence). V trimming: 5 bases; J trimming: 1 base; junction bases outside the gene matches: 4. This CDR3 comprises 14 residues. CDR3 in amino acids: CSAGVAGGQETQYF. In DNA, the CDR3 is TGCAGTGCTGGAGTAGCGGGGGGCCAAGAGACCCAGTACTTC.

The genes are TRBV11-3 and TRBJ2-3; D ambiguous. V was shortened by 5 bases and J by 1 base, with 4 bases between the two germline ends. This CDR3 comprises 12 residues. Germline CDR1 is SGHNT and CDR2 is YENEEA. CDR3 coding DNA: TGTGCCAGCAGCAAGGGCACAGATACGCAGTATTTT. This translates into CASSKGTDTQYF.

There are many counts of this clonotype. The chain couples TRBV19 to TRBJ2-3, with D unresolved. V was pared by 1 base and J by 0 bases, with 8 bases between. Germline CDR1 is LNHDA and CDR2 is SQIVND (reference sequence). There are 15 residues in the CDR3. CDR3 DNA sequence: TGTGCCAGTAGTATAGGAGGCAAGAGCACAGATACGCAGTATTTT. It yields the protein CASSIGGKSTDTQYF. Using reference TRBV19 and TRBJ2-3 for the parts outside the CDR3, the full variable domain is DGGITQSPKYLFRKEGQNVTLSCEQNLNHDAMYWYRQDPGQGLRLIYYSQIVNDFQKGDIAEGYSVSREKKESFPLTVTSAQKNPTAFYLCASSIGGKSTDTQYFGPGTRLTVL.

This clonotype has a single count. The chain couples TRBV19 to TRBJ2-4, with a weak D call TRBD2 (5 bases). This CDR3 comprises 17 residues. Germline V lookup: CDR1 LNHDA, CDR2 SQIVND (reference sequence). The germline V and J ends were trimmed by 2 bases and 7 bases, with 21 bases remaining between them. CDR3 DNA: TGTGCCAGTAGTATATCCCCTGTCGGGAATTTGAGGAACATTCAGTACTTC. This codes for CASSISPVGNLRNIQYF.

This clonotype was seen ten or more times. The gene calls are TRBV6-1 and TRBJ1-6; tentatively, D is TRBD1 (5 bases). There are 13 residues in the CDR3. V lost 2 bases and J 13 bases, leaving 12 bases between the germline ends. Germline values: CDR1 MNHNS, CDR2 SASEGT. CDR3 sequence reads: CASSELAGDPLHF. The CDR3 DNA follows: TGTGCCAGCAGTGAATTGGCTGGGGACCCCCTCCACTTT.

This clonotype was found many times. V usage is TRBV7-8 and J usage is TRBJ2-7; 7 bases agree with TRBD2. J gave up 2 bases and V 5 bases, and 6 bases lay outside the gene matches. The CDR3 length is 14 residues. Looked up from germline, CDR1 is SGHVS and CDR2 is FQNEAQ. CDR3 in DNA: TGTGCCAGCAGCGACCCGGGACTACCCTACGAGCAGTACTTC. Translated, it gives CASSDPGLPYEQYF.

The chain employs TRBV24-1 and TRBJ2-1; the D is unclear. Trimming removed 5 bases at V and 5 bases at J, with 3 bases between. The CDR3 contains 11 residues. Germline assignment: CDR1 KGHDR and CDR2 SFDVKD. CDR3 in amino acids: CATSAHNEQFF. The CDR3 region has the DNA TGTGCCACCAGTGCGCACAATGAGCAGTTCTTC.

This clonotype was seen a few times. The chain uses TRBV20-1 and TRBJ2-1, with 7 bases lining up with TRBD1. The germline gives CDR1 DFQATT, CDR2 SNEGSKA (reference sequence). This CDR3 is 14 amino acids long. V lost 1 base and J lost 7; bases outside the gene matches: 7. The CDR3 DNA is TGCAGTGCTAGAGGACAGGGAGAGTGGAATGAGCAGTTCTTC. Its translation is CSARGQGEWNEQFF.

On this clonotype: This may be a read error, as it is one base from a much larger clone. The CDR3 nucleotides are TGTGCCAGCAGCTCCCCCGGGGGTTTTTCCTACGATGAGCAGTTCTTC. This codes for CASSSPGGFSYDEQFF. The chain employs TRBV7-8 and TRBJ2-1; D may be TRBD2 (6 bases). CDR1 SGHVS and CDR2 FQNEAQ come from the germline V gene. This CDR3 is 16 amino acids long. Combining the CDR3 with reference TRBV7-8 and TRBJ2-1 gives the whole variable domain GAGVSQSPRYKVAKRGQDVALRCDPISGHVSLFWYQQALGQGPEFLTYFQNEAQLDKSGLPSDRFFAERPEGSVSTLKIQRTQQEDSAVYLCASSSPGGFSYDEQFFGPGTRLTVL.

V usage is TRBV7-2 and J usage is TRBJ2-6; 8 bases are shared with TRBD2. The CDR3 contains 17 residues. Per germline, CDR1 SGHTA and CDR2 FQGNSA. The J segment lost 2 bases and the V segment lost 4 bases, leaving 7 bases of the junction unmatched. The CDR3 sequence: CASSSRLASAGANVLTF. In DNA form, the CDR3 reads TGTGCCAGCAGCTCAAGACTAGCGTCTGCTGGGGCCAACGTCCTGACTTTC.

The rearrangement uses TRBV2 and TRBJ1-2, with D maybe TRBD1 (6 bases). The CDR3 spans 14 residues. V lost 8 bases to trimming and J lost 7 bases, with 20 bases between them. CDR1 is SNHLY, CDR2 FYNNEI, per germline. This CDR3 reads CASSLNREAAGYTF. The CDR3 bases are TGTGCCAGCTCGCTAAACAGGGAGGCGGCTGGCTACACCTTC.

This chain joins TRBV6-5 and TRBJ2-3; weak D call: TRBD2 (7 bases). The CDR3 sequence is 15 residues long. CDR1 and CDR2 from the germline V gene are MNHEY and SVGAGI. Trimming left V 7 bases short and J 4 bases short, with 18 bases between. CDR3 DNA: TGTGCCAGCACCAAAGGGGGGGGGGAAGCAGATACGCAGTATTTT. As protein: CASTKGGGEADTQYF.

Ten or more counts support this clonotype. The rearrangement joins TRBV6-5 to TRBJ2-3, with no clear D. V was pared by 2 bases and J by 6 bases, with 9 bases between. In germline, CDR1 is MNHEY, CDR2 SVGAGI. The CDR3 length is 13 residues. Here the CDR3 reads CASSYLGLDTQYF. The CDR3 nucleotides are TGTGCCAGCAGTTACCTGGGCTTGGATACGCAGTATTTT.

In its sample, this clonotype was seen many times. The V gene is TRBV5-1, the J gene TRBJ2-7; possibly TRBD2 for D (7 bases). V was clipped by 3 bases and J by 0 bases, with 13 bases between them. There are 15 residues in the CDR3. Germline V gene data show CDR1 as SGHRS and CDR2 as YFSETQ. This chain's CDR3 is CASSSSAGASYEQYF. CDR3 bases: TGCGCCAGCAGCTCCTCTGCGGGGGCCTCCTACGAGCAGTACTTC.